This TCR beta chain was documented in a study of cytomegalovirus exposure and HLA in healthy donors. The study's findings and limits: According to a later analysis, most TCR beta chains associated with CMV appeared HLA-restricted.

A multiplex PCR was run with 60 Vbeta primers and 13 Jbeta primers. The method was immunoSEQ multiplex PCR; TCRdb's version includes in-frame clones alone and lacks a portion of them. The sample contains 75,000 to 100,000 clones, about two thirds of which appear only once. The V gene's germline CDR1 is MDHEN and CDR2 SYDVKM. The ends were cut back, 8 bases at V and 2 bases at J, with 22 bases in the middle. The CDR3 is 16 amino acids. This clone turned up a few times. What it binds is unknown. V is TRBV28 and J is TRBJ2-7, with a weak D call TRBD2 (6 bases). This receptor was identified in a man aged 60 to 69 in good health and CMV-seronegative. Sequences were obtained from PBMCs. This CDR3 reads CASLGPYGSSAYEQYF. The CDR3 DNA reads as TGTGCCAGCCTAGGCCCCTACGGGAGTTCTGCCTACGAGCAGTACTTC. The variable domain in full, completed from reference TRBV28 and TRBJ2-7, reads DVKVTQSSRYLVKRTGEKVFLECVQDMDHENMFWYRQDPGLGLRLIYFSYDVKMKEKGDIPEGYSVSREKKERFSLILESASTNQTSMYLCASLGPYGSSAYEQYFGPGTRLTVT.